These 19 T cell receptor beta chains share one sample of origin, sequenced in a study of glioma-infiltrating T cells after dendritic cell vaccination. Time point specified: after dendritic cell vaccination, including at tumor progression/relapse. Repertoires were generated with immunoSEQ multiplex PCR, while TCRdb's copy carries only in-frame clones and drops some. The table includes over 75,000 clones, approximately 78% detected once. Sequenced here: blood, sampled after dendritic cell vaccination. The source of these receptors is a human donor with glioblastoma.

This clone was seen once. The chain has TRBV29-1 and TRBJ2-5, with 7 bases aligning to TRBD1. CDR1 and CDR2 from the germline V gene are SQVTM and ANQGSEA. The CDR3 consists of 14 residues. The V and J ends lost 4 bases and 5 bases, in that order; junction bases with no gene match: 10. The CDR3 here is CSVAPLTGSETQYF. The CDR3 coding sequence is TGCAGCGTTGCTCCCTTGACAGGGTCCGAGACCCAGTACTTC. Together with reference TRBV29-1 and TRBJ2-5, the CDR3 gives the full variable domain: SAVISQKPSRDICQRGTSLTIQCQVDSQVTMMFWYRQQPGQSLTLIATANQGSEATYESGFVIDKFPISRPNLTFSTLTVSNMSPEDSSIYLCSVAPLTGSETQYFGPGTRLLVL.

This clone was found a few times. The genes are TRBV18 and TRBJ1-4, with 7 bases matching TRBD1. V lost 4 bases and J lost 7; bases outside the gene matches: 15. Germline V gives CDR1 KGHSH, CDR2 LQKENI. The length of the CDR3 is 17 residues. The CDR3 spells CASSQSPYRGGGEKLFF. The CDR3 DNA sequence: TGTGCCAGCTCACAGTCCCCTTACAGGGGTGGAGGTGAAAAACTGTTTTTT. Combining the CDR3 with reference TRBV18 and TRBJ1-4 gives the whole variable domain NAGVMQNPRHLVRRRGQEARLRCSPMKGHSHVYWYRQLPEEGLKFMVYLQKENIIDESGMPKERFSAEFPKEGPSILRIQQVVRGDSAAYFCASSQSPYRGGGEKLFFGSGTQLSVL.

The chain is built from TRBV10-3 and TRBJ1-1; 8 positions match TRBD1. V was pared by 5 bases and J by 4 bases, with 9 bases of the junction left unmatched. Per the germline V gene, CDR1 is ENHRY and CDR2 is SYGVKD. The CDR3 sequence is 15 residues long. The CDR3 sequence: CAISPQGAQGTEAFF. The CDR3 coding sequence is TGTGCCATCAGTCCCCAGGGGGCCCAAGGCACTGAAGCTTTCTTT.

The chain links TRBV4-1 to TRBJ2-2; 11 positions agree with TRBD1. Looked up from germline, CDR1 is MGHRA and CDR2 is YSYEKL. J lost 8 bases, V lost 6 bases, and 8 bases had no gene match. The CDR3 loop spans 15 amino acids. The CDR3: CASSPGQGAVGELFF. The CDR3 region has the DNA TGCGCCAGCAGTCCCGGACAGGGGGCCGTGGGGGAGCTGTTTTTT.

CDR3 DNA: TGTGCCAGCAGTGGACAGGGACACAATGAGCAGTTCTTC. Translating gives CASSGQGHNEQFF. The rearrangement joins TRBV2 to TRBJ2-1, with TRBD1 matching 7 bases. Germline loops: CDR1 SNHLY, CDR2 FYNNEI. V shed 4 bases and J 5 bases; nucleotides not matched to a gene: 2. This CDR3 is built from 13 residues.

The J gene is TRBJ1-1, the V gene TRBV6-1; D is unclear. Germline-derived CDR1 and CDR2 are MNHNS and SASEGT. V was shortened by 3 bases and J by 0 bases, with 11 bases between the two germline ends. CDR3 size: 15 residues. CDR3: CASSDILSMNTEAFF. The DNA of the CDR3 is TGTGCCAGCAGTGACATACTTTCCATGAACACTGAAGCTTTCTTT.

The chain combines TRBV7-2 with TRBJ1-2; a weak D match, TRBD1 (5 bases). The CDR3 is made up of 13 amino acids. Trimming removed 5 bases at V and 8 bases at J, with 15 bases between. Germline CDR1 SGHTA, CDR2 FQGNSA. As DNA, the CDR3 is TGTGCCAGCAGCCCTCGGCGGGGCGCGGGCTACACCTTC. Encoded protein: CASSPRRGAGYTF.

CDR3 sequence (DNA): TGTGCCAGCAGCCCCGGGACTAGCATTACGGAGACCCAGTACTTC. Its translation is CASSPGTSITETQYF. V is TRBV7-2 and J is TRBJ2-5; 9 positions match TRBD2. Germline CDR1 SGHTA, CDR2 FQGNSA. Trimming removed 5 bases from V and 5 bases from J; junction bases left unmatched: 9. The CDR3 has 15 residues. Full variable domain (rest looked up from reference TRBV7-2 and TRBJ2-5): GAGVSQSPSNKVTEKGKDVELRCDPISGHTALYWYRQSLGQGLEFLIYFQGNSAPDKSGLPSDRFSAERTGGSVSTLTIQRTQQEDSAVYLCASSPGTSITETQYFGPGTRLLVL.

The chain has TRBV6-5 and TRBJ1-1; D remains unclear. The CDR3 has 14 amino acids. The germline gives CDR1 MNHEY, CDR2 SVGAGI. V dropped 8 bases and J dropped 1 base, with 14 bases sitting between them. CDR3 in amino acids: CASLSDKPNTEAFF. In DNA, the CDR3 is TGTGCCAGCCTAAGTGACAAGCCGAACACTGAAGCTTTCTTT.

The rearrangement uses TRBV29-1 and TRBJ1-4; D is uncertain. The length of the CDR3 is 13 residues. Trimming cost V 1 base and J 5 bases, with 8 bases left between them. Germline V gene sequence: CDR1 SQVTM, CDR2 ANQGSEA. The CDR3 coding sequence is TGCAGCGTTGAAGGTACAGCAAATGAAAAACTGTTTTTT. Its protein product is CSVEGTANEKLFF.

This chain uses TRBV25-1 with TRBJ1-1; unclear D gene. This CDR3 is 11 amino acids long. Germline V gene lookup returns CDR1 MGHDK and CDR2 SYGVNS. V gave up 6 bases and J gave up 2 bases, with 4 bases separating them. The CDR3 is CASRLNTEAFF. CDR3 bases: TGTGCCAGCAGGTTAAACACTGAAGCTTTCTTT.

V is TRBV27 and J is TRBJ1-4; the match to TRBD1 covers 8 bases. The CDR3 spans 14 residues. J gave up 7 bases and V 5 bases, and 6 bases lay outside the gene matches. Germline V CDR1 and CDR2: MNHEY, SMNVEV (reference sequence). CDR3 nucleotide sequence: TGTGCCAGCAGTGGACAGGGTCTGGGTGAAAAACTGTTTTTT. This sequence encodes CASSGQGLGEKLFF.

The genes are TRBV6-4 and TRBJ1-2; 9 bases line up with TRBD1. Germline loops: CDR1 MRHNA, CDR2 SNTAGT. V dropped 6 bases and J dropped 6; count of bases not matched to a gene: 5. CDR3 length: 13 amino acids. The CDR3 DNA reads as TGTGCCAGCAGCAAACAGGGGGCGAATGGCTACACCTTC. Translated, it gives CASSKQGANGYTF.

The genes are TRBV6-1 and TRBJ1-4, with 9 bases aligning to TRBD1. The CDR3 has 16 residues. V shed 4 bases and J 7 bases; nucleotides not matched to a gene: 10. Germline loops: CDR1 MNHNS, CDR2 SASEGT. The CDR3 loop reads CASSATAGTGSEKLFF. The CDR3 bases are TGTGCCAGCAGTGCCACTGCCGGGACAGGGAGTGAAAAACTGTTTTTT.

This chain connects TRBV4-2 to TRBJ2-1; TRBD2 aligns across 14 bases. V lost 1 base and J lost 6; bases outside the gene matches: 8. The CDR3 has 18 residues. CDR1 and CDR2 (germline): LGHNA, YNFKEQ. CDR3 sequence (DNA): TGTGCCAGCAGCCAAGGGATTGGGACTAGCGGGAGCGGCAATGAGCAGTTCTTC. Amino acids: CASSQGIGTSGSGNEQFF.

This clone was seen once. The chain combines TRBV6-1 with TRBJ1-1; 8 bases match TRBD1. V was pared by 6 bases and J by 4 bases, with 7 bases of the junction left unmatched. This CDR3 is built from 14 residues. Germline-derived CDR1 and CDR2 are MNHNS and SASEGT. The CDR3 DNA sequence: TGTGCCAGCAGGATAACAGGGGGGGGCACTGAAGCTTTCTTT. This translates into CASRITGGGTEAFF.

The CDR3 here is CATSRGGGAGEKLFF. In DNA form, the CDR3 reads TGTGCCACCAGCAGAGGGGGAGGGGCAGGGGAAAAACTGTTTTTT. V usage is TRBV15 and J usage is TRBJ1-4; D might be TRBD1 (5 bases). The CDR3 has 15 amino acids. V was pared by 1 base and J by 8 bases, with 14 bases between. The germline gives CDR1 LNHNV, CDR2 YYDKDF (reference sequence).

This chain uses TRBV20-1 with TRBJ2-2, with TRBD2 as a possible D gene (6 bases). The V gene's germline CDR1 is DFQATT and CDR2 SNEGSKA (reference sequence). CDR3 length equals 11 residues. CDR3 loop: CSAGSSGELFF. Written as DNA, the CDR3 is TGCAGCGCGGGATCGTCCGGGGAGCTGTTTTTT.

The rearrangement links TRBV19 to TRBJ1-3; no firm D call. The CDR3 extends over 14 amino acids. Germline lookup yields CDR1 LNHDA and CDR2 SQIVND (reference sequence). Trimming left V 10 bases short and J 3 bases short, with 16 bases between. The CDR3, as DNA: TGTGCCACTAGGGAACGCGGTGGTGGAAACACCATATATTTT. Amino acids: CATRERGGGNTIYF.